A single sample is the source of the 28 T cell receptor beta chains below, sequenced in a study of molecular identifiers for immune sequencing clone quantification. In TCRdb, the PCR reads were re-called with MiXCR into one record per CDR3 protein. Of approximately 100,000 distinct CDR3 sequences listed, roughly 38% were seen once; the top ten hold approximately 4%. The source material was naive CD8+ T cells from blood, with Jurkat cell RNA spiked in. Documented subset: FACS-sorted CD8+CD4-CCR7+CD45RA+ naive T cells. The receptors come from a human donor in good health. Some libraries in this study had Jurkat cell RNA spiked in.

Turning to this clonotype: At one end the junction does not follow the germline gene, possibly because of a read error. The CDR3 is CASSYSGQGNQPQLF. DNA for the CDR3: TGTGCCAGCAGTTACTCTGGACAGGGCAATCAGCCCCAGCTTTTT. The genes are TRBV6-5 and TRBJ1-5; 8 bases line up with TRBD1. Germline V lookup: CDR1 MNHEY, CDR2 SVGAGI. The CDR3 runs 15 residues.

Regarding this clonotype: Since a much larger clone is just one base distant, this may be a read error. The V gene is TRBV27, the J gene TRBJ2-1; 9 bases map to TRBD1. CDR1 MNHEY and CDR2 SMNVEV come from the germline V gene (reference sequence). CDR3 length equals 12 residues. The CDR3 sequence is CASGTGGNEHFF. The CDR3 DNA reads TGTGCCAGCGGAACAGGGGGCAATGAGCACTTCTTC.

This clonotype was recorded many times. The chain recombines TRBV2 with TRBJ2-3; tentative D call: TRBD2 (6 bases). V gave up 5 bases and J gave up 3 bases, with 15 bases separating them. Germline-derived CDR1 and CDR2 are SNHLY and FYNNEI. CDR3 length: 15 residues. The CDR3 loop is CASSPPGGRTDTQYF. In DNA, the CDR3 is TGTGCCAGCAGTCCCCCCGGGGGACGGACAGATACGCAGTATTTT.

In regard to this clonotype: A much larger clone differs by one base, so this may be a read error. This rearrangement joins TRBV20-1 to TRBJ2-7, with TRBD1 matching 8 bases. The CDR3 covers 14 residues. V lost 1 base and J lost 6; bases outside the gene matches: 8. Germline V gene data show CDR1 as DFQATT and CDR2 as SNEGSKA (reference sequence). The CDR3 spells CSARAHRGWREQYF. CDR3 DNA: TGCAGTGCTAGAGCTCACAGGGGGTGGCGCGAGCAGTACTTC.

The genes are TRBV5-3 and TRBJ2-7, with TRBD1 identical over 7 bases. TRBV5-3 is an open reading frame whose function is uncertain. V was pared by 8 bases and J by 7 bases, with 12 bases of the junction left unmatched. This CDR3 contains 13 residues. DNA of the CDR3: TGTGCCAGCAGCCCCTGGGACAGTGAGGAGCAGTACTTC. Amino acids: CASSPWDSEEQYF.

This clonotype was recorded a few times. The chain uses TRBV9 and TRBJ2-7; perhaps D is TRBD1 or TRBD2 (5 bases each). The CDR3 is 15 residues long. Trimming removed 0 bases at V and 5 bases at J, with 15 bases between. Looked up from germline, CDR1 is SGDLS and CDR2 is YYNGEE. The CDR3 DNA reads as TGTGCCAGCAGCGTAGACGGGGCATCGGTCAACGAGCAGTACTTC. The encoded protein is CASSVDGASVNEQYF.

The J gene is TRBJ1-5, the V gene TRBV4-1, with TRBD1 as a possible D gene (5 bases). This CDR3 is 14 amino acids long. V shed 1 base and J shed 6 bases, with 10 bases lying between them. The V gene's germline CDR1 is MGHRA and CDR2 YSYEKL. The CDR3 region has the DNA TGCGCCAGCAGCCAAGGGTCAGGGACTCAGCCCCAGCATTTT. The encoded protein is CASSQGSGTQPQHF.

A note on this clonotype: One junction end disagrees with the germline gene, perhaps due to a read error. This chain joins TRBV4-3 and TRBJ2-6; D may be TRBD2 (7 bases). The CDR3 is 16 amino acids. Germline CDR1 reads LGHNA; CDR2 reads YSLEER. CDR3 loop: CASSQQEVAGATVLTF. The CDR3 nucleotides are TGCGCCAGCAGCCAACAGGAAGTGGCGGGGGCCACCGTCCTGACTTTC.

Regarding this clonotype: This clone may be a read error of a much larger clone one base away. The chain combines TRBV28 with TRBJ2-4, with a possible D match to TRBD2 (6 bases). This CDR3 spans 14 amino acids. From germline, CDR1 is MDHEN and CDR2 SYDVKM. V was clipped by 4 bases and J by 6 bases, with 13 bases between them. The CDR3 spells CASSSWGDVNIQYF. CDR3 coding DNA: TGTGCCAGCAGTTCTTGGGGGGATGTAAACATTCAGTACTTC.

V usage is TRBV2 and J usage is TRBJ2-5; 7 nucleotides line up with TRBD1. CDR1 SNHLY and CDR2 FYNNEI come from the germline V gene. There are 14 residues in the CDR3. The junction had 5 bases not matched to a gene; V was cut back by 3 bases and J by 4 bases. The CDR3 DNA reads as TGTGCCAGCAGTGAGAGACAGGGCCGAGAGACCCAGTACTTC. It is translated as CASSERQGRETQYF.

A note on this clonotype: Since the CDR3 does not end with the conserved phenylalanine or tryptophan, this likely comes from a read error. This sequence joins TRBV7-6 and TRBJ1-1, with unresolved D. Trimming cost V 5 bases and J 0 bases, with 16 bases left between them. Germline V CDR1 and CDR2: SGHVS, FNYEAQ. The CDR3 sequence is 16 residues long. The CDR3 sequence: CASSPPRDTVNTEAFL. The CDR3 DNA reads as TGTGCCAGCAGCCCACCCCGAGACACCGTGAACACTGAAGCTTTCTTA.

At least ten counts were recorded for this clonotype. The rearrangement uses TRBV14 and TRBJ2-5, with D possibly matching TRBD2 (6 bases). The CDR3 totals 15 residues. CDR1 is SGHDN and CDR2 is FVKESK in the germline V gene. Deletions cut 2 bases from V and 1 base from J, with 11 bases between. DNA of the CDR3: TGTGCCAGCAGCCAAAGGAGGAGGGGCCAAGAGACCCAGTACTTC. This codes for CASSQRRRGQETQYF.

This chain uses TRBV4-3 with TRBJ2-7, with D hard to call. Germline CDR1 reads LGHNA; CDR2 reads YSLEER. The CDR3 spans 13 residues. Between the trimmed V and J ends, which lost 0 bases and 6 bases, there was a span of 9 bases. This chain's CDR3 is CASSQEIVGEQYF. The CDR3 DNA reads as TGCGCCAGCAGCCAAGAAATAGTTGGCGAGCAGTACTTC.

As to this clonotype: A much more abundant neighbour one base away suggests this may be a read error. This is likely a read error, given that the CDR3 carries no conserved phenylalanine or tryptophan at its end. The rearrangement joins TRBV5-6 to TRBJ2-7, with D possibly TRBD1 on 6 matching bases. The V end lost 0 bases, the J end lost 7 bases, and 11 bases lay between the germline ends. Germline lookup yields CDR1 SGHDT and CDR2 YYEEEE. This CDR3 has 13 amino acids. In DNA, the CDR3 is TGTGCCAGCAGCTTGGGGGGGCAAAAGGAGCAGTACTAC. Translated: CASSLGGQKEQYY.

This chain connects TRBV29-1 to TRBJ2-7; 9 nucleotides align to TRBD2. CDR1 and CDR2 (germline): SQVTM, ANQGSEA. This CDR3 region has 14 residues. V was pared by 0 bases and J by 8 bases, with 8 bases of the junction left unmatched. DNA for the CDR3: TGCAGCGTTGAAGAGGGTGGGCTAGCGGGGCAGCAGTACTTC. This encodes CSVEEGGLAGQQYF.

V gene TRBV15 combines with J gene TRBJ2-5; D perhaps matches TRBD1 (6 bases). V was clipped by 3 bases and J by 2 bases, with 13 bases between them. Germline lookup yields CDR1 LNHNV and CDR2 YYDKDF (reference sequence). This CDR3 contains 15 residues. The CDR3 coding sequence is TGTGCCACCAGCAGCGCCGGGACAATACAAGAGACCCAGTACTTC. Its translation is CATSSAGTIQETQYF.

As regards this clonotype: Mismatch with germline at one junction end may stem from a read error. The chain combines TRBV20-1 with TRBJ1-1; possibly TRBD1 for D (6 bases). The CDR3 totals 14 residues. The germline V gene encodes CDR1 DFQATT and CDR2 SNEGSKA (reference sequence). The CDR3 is CSAREMDRDTDAFF. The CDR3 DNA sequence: TGCAGTGCTAGAGAAATGGACAGAGACACTGACGCTTTCTTT.

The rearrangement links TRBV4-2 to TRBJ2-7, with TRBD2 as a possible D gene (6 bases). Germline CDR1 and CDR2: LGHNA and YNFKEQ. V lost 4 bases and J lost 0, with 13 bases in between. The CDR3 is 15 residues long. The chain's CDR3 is CASSLAASGSYEQYF. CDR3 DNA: TGTGCCAGCAGCCTAGCGGCCTCCGGCTCCTACGAGCAGTACTTC.

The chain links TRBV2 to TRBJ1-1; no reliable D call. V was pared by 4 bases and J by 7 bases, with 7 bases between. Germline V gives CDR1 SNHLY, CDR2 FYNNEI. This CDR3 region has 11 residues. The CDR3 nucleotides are TGTGCCAGCAGTGTGGAAATTGAAGCTTTCTTT. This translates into CASSVEIEAFF.

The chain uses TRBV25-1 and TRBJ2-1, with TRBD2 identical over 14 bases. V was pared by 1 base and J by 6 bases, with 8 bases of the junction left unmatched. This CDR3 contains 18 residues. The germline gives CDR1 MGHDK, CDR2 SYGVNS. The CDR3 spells CASSELGLAGEGFNEQFF. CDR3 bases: TGTGCCAGCAGTGAATTGGGACTAGCGGGAGAGGGGTTCAATGAGCAGTTCTTC.

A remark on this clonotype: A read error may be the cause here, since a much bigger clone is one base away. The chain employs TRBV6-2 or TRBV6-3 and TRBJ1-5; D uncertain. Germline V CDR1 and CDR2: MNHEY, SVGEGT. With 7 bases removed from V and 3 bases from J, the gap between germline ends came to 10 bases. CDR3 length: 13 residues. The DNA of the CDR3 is TGTGCCAGCACTGGCAGCCTCAATCAGCCCCAGCATTTT. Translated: CASTGSLNQPQHF.

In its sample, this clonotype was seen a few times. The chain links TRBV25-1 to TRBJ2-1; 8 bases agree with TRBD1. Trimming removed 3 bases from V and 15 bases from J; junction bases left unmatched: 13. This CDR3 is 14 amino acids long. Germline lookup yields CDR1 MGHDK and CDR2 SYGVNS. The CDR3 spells CASSEWGDRQGPFF. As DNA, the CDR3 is TGTGCCAGCAGTGAGTGGGGAGATAGACAGGGGCCGTTCTTC.

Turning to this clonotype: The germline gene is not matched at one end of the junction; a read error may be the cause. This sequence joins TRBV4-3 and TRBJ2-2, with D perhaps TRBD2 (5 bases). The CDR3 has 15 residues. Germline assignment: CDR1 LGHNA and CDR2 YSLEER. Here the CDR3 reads CASSQDSVGPGELLF. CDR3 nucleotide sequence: TGCGCCAGCAGCCAAGACTCGGTTGGGCCCGGGGAGCTGTTATTT.

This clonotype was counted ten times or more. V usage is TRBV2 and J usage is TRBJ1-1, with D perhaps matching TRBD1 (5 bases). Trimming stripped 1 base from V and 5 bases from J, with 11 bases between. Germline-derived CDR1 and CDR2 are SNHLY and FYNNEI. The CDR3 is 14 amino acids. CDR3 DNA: TGTGCCAGCAGTGAAGTCCAGGGCCGAACTGAAGCTTTCTTT. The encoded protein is CASSEVQGRTEAFF.

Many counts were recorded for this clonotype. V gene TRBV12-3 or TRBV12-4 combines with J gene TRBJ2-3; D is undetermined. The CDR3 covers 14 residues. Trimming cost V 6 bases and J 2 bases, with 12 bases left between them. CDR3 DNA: TGTGCCAGCAGCCCCCAAGGGATCACAGATACGCAGTATTTT. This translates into CASSPQGITDTQYF.

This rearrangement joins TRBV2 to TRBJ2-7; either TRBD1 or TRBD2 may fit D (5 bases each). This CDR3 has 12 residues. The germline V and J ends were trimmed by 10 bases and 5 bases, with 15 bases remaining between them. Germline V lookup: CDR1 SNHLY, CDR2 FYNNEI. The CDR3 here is CATRDRANEQYF. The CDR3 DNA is TGTGCCACCAGGGACCGGGCGAACGAGCAGTACTTC.

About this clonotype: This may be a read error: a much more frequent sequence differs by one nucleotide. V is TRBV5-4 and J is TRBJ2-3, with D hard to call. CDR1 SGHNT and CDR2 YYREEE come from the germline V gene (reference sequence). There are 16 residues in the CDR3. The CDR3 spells CASSLGDSHKLDTLYF. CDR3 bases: TGTGCCAGCAGCTTGGGCGACTCCCACAAATTGGATACGCTGTATTTT.

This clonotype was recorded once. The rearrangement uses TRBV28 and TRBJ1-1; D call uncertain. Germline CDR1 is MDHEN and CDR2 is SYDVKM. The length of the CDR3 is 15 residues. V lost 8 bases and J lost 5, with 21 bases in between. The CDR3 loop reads CASALPAGGRTEAFF. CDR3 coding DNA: TGTGCCAGCGCCCTACCCGCAGGCGGGAGAACTGAAGCTTTCTTT.